This T cell receptor (beta chain) was identified in a study of CD8+ T cells in alopecia areata (dated by TCRdb to the late 2010s). A note on the overall study: To study T cell clonal expansion in alopecia areata, the researchers applied high-throughput TCRbeta sequencing to both the C3H/HeJ mouse model and human patients. Human TCRbeta sequencing covered scalp tissue and sorted CD4+ and CD8+ peripheral blood T cells from patchy and totalis/universalis alopecia areata patients and healthy controls. Scalp clonality was compared across normal scalp (n=4), patchy alopecia areata scalp (n=8), and alopecia totalis/universalis scalp (n=8). RNA came from the PAXgene miRNA kit for fixed scalp, the miRNeasy kit for PBMCs, and the RNeasy kit for mouse skin. TCRbeta CDR3 regions were amplified by immunoSEQ multiplex PCR with 35 Vbeta forward and 13 Jbeta reverse primers. The study at large found these results: Higher clonality and more expanded CD8+ clones were observed in lesional scalp than in normal scalp, particularly in alopecia totalis/universalis, a finding suggestive of antigenic drive. TCR sequences shared between patients were less clear than in mice, possibly partly because of HLA diversity in the patient population. Unlike mouse skin, which is dominated by gammadelta T cells, normal human skin has resident alphabeta T cells that are also sequenced, and this complicates analysis of the scalp TCR repertoire.

The CDR3 covers 18 residues, taking in both the cysteine and the phenylalanine. Only CDR3 DNA is held: 54 bases, read in frame from base 1. Trimmed from V: 1 base; trimmed from J: 4 bases; junction bases lacking a gene match: 12. CDR1 and CDR2, per the germline V gene, are LGHNA and YNFKEQ. After PBMCs were isolated by density centrifugation and stained for CD3, CD4 and CD8, a FACSAria was used to sort CD4+ and CD8+ T cells. Scalp biopsies and blood samples were obtained from unaffected controls. About this clone itself: Its binding antigen is unknown. No per-base quality is available; no much larger clone lies one base away.

The library was built by means of the immunoSEQ multiplex PCR assay. To provide template for TCR sequencing, every sample had RNA extracted and reverse transcribed into cDNA. First-strand cDNA was synthesized with SuperScript III using a 2:1 mix of oligo-dT and random hexamers. A synthetic immune receptor repertoire was used to gauge amplification bias, and whatever bias remained was removed computationally. On the authors' methods: Raw reads were preprocessed for error removal, and CDR3 was defined according to IMGT conventions as running from the conserved cysteine to phenylalanine. To get clonality, Shannon entropy was normalized by log2 of the number of productive unique TCRs and the result was subtracted from 1. Whether each scalp clone was CD4 or CD8 was inferred by checking scalp TCRbeta sequences against the CD4 and CD8 repertoires from sorted blood. The clones in this table, taken by TCRdb from immuneACCESS, are in-frame only. Not every clone is retained; where verified, under half of the shortfall comes from an unresolved V gene, and the cause of the rest is unknown. The DNA gave D and trimming, while V, J and clone size come from that table. The sample table lists roughly 100,000 clones, about 60% of them with a count of one. 7.5% to 9% of the sample lies in the top ten.

The sequenced sample was CD4+ T cells sorted from blood. This chain joins TRBV4-2 to TRBJ2-5, with 10 central nucleotides matching TRBD2. This clonotype was obtained from a human donor in good health. The DNA sequence follows: TGTGCCAGCAGCCAAGGAGGGCGCAGCGGGGGGGCCGGAGAGACCCAGTACTTC. Its protein product is CASSQGGRSGGAGETQYF.